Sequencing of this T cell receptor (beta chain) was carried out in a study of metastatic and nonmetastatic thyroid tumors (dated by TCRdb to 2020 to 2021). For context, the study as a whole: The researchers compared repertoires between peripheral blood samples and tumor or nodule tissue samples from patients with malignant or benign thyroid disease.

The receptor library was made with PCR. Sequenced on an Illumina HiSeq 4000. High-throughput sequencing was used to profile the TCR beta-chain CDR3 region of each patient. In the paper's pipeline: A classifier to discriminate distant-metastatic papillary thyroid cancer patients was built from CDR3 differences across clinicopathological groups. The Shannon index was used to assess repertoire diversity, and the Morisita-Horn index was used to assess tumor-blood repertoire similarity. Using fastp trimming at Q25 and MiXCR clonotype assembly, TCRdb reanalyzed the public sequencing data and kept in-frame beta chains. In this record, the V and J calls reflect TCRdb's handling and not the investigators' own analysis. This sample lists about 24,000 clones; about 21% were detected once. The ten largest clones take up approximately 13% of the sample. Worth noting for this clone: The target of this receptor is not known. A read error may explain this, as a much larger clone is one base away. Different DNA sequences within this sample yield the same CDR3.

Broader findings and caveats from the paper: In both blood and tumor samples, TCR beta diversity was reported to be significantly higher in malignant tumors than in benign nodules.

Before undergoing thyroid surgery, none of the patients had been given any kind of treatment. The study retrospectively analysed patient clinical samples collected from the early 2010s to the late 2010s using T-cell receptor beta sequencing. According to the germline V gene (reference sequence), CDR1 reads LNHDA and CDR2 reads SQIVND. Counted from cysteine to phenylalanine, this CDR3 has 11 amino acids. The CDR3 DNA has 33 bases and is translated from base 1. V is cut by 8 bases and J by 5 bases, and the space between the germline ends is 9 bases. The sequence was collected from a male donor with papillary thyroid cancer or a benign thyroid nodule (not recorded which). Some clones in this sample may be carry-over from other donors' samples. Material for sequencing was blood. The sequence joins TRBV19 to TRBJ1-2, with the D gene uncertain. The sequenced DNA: TGTGCCAGTGGTCAGGAATATGGCTACACCTTC. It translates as CASGQEYGYTF.